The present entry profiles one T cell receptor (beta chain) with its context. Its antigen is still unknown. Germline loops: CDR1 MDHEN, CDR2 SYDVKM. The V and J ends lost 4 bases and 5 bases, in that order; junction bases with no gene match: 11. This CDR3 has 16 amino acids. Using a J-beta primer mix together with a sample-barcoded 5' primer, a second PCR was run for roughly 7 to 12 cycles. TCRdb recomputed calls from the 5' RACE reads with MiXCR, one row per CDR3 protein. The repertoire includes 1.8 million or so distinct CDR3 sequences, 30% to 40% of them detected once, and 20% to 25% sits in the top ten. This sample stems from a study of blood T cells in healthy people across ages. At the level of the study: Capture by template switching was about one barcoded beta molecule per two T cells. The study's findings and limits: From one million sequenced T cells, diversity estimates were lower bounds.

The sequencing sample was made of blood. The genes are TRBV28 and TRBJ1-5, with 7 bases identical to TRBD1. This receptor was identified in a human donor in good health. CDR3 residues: CASSSPGQVGYQPQHF. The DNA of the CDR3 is TGTGCCAGCAGTTCCCCCGGACAGGTGGGATATCAGCCCCAGCATTTT. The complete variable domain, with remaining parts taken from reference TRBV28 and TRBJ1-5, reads DVKVTQSSRYLVKRTGEKVFLECVQDMDHENMFWYRQDPGLGLRLIYFSYDVKMKEKGDIPEGYSVSREKKERFSLILESASTNQTSMYLCASSSPGQVGYQPQHFGDGTRLSIL.